This T cell receptor beta chain was captured in a study of regulatory T cells in long-lasting Graves disease. General study findings and limits: A reduction in accuracy may have resulted from the small sample size. Persistent disease preferred TRBV28, TRBJ1-2 and TRBJ2-5.

In regard to this clonotype: Its antigen remains unknown. A single base is all that separates this from a far larger clone, so a read error is likely.

Time point in this sample: persistent/refractory GD, antithyroid drugs over 5 years with positive TRAb. Extracted RNA from PBMCs served as the source of the TCR library. The V gene's germline CDR1 is MDHEN and CDR2 SYDVKM. V was clipped by 2 bases and J by 1 base, with 8 bases between them. The CDR3 runs 14 residues. In building TCR beta libraries, iRepertoire HTBI primers were used together with Arm-PCR of CDR3 regions. TCRdb itself ran the multiplex PCR reads through MiXCR, one entry per CDR3 protein. The sample contains under 350,000 distinct CDR3 sequences, 20% to 25% of which appear only once. The chain uses TRBV28 and TRBJ2-5, with unresolved D. The sequence came from a female donor with Graves disease. Sequences were derived from peripheral blood mononuclear cells (PBMCs), sampled when the disease was refractory, from a patient treated with antithyroid drugs. The CDR3 sequence is CASSLGRCQETQYF. DNA for the CDR3: TGTGCCAGCAGTTTAGGGCGGTGCCAAGAGACCCAGTACTTC.